This T cell receptor (beta chain) derives from a study of neurological immune-mediated disorders. CDR1 and CDR2 (germline): MNHEY, SVGAGI. The CDR3 has 13 residues. Trimming took 8 bases from V and 8 from J; bases not matched to a gene: 7. 5'RACE generated cDNA with 10-nucleotide random UMIs. TCRdb re-called the 5' RACE reads with MiXCR, one entry per CDR3 protein. The top ten clones hold about 20% of a sample with under 60,000 distinct CDR3 sequences, approximately 10% of them seen once. The chain recombines TRBV6-5 with TRBJ2-1; TRBD2 agrees at 9 bases. Input material: PBMCs. The receptor comes from a woman aged 35 to 49 with HTLV-1-associated myelopathy (HAM/TSP). The CDR3 DNA sequence: TGTGCCAGCGGGAGAGCGGGGGGCTATGAGCAGTTCTTC. It codes for CASGRAGGYEQFF.